This T cell receptor beta chain comes out of a study of lung T cells in sarcoidosis with Löfgren's syndrome (dated by TCRdb to about 2017). Concerning the study at large: Sarcoidosis was described as a granulomatous, mainly pulmonary disease marked by CD4+ T cell accumulation in bronchoalveolar lavage fluid. The repertoire analyses centered on Lofgren's syndrome patients. Results the study describes overall, beyond this receptor: The study only suggested recognition of a sarcoidosis-associated antigen, and the antigen remained putative and unidentified.

On this clonotype itself: Its antigen is not yet known. The input lacks base qualities; no much larger clone sits a single base away.

Sequencing relied on an Illumina MiSeq. TCRdb reworked the public reads: Q25 trimming with fastp, MiXCR clone assembly, productive beta chains retained. CDR3 protein duplicates are merged, each entry listing the most common genes and DNA. The sample table records tens of thousands of distinct CDR3 sequences; 20% to 25% of these occur just once. About 2.3% of the sample lies in the top ten. Sequences were obtained from CD4+ T cells from PBMCs. The sequence came from a human donor with sarcoidosis (Löfgren's syndrome or another form), or a control subject (not recorded which).

Here the CDR3 is given as CASRYGTSVSSYNEQFF. The bases are TGTGCCAGCAGATATGGGACTAGCGTAAGCTCCTACAATGAGCAGTTCTTC. Recombination connected TRBV14 to TRBJ2-1, and 10 junction bases match TRBD2. Trimming accounts for 6 bases at V and 0 bases at J, while the number of junction bases matched to no gene is 8. The CDR3 holds 17 amino acids from the cysteine to the phenylalanine. The CDR3 DNA has 51 bases and is translated from base 1. The germline V gene gives CDR1 as SGHDN and CDR2 as FVKESK. Joined to the reference TRBV14 and TRBJ2-1 proteins, this CDR3 gives the full variable domain: EAGVTQFPSHSVIEKGQTVTLRCDPISGHDNLYWYRRVMGKEIKFLLHFVKESKQDESGMPNNRFLAERTGGTYSTLKVQPAELEDSGVYFCASRYGTSVSSYNEQFFGPGTRLTVL.